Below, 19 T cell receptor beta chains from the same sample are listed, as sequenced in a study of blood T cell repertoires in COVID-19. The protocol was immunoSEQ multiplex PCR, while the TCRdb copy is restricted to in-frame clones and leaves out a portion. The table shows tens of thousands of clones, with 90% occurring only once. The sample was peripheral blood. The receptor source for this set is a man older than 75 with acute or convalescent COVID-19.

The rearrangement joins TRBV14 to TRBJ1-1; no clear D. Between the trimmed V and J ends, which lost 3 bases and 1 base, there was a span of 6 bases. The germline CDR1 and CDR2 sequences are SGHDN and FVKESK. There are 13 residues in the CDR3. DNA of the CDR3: TGTGCCAGCAGCCAGCAACAGAACACTGAAGCTTTCTTT. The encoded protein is CASSQQQNTEAFF.

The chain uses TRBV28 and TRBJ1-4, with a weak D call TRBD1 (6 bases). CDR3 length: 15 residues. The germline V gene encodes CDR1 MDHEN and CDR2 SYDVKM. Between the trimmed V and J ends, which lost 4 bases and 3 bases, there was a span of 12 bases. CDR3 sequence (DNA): TGTGCCAGCAGTTCTCAGGGGCCACCTAATGAAAAACTGTTTTTT. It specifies CASSSQGPPNEKLFF. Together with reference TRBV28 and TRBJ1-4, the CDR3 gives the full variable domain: DVKVTQSSRYLVKRTGEKVFLECVQDMDHENMFWYRQDPGLGLRLIYFSYDVKMKEKGDIPEGYSVSREKKERFSLILESASTNQTSMYLCASSSQGPPNEKLFFGSGTQLSVL.

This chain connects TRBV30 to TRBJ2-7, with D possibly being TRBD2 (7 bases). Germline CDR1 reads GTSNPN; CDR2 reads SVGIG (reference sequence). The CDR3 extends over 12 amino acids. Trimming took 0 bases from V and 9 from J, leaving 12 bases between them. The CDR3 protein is CAWSVPGGVQYF. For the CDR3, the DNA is TGTGCCTGGAGTGTACCGGGGGGCGTGCAGTACTTC.

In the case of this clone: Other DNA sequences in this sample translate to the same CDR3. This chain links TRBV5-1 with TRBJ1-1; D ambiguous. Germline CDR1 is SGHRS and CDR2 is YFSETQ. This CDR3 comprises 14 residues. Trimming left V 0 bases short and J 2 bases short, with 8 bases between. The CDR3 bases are TGCGCCAGCAGCTTGGCCCTGTTAAACACTGAAGCTTTCTTT. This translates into CASSLALLNTEAFF.

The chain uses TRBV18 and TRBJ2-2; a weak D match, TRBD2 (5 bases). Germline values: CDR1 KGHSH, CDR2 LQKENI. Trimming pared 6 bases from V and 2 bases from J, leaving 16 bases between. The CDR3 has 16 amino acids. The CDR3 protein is CASSAGAPGNTGELFF. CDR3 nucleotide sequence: TGTGCCAGCTCGGCGGGTGCTCCAGGTAACACCGGGGAGCTGTTTTTT. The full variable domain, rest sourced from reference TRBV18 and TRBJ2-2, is NAGVMQNPRHLVRRRGQEARLRCSPMKGHSHVYWYRQLPEEGLKFMVYLQKENIIDESGMPKERFSAEFPKEGPSILRIQQVVRGDSAAYFCASSAGAPGNTGELFFGEGSRLTVL.

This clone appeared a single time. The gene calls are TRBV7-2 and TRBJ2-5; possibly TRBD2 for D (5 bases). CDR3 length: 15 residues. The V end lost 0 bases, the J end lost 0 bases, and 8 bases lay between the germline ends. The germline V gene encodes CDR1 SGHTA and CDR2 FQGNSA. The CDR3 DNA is TGTGCCAGCAGCTTAGCAGTCGGGAACCAAGAGACCCAGTACTTC. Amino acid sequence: CASSLAVGNQETQYF.

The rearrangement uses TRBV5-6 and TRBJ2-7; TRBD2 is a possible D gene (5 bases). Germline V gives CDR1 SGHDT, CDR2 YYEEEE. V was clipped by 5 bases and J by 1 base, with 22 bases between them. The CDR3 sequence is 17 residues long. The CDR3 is CASSPPGGQSGSYEQYF. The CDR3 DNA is TGTGCCAGCAGTCCCCCGGGCGGCCAATCGGGGTCCTACGAGCAGTACTTC.

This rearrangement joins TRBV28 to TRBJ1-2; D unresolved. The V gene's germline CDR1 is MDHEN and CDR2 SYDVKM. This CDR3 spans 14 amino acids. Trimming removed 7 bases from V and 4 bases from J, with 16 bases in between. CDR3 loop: CASTLPGAFYGYTF. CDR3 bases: TGTGCCAGCACCCTTCCGGGAGCGTTCTATGGCTACACCTTC.

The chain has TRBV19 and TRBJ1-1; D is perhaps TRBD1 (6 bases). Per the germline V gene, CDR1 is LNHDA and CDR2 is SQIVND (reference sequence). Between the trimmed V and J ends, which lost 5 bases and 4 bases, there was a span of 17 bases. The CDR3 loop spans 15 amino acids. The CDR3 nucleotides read TGTGCCAGTAGTTCGCGTAAGGGGGTGCGCACTGAAGCTTTCTTT. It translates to CASSSRKGVRTEAFF.

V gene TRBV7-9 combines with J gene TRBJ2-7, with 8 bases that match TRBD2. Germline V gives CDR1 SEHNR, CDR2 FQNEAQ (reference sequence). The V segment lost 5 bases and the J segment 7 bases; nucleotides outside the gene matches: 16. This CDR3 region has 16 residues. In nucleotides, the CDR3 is TGTGCCAGCAGCCCAAGGAAGGGTGTAGCTAGCGGGGAGCAGTACTTC. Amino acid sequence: CASSPRKGVASGEQYF. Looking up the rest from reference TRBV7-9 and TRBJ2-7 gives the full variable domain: DTGVSQNPRHKITKRGQNVTFRCDPISEHNRLYWYRQTLGQGPEFLTYFQNEAQLEKSRLLSDRFSAERPKGSFSTLEIQRTEQGDSAMYLCASSPRKGVASGEQYFGPGTRLTVT.

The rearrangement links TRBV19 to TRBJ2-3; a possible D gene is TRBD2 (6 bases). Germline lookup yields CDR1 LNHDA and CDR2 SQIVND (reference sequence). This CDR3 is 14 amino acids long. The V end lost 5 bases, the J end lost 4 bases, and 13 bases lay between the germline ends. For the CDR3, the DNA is TGTGCCAGTAGTTTATCCTGGGGGGCAGATACGCAGTATTTT. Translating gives CASSLSWGADTQYF. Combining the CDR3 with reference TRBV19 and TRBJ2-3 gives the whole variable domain DGGITQSPKYLFRKEGQNVTLSCEQNLNHDAMYWYRQDPGQGLRLIYYSQIVNDFQKGDIAEGYSVSREKKESFPLTVTSAQKNPTAFYLCASSLSWGADTQYFGPGTRLTVL.

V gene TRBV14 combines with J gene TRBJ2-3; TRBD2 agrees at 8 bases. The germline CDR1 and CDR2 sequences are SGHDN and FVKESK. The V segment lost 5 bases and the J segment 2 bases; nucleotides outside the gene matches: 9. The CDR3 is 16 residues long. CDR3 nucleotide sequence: TGTGCCAGCAGCTACTCTAGCGGGTACAACACAGATACGCAGTATTTT. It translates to CASSYSSGYNTDTQYF.

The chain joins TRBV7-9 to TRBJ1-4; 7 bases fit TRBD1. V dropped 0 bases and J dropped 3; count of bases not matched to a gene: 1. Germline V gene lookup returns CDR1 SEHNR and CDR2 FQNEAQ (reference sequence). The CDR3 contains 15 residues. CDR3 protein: CASSLAGQPNEKLFF. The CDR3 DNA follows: TGTGCCAGCAGCTTAGCGGGACAGCCTAATGAAAAACTGTTTTTT.

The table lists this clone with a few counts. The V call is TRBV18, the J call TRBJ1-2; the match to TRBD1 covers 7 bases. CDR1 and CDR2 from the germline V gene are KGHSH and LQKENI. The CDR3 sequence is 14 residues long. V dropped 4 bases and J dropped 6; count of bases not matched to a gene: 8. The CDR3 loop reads CASSLIGGQDGYTF. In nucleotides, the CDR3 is TGTGCCAGCTCACTTATAGGGGGCCAGGATGGCTACACCTTC. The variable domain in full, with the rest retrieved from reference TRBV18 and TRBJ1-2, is NAGVMQNPRHLVRRRGQEARLRCSPMKGHSHVYWYRQLPEEGLKFMVYLQKENIIDESGMPKERFSAEFPKEGPSILRIQQVVRGDSAAYFCASSLIGGQDGYTFGSGTRLTVV.

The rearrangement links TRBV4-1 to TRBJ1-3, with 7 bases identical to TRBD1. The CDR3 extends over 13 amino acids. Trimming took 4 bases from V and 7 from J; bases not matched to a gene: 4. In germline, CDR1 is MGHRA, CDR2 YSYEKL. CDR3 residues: CASSPGTVNTIYF. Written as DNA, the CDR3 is TGCGCCAGCAGCCCCGGGACAGTCAACACCATATATTTT.

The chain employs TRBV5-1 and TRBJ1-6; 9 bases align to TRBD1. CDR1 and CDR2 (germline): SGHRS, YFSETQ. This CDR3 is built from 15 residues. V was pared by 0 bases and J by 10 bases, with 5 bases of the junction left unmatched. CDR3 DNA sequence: TGCGCCAGCAGCTTGGCCGGGACAGGGCGATCACCCCTCCACTTT. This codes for CASSLAGTGRSPLHF.

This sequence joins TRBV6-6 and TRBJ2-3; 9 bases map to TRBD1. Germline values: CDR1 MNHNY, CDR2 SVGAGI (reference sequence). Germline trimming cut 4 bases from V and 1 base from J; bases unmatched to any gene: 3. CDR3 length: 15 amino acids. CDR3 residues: CASSWGQGRTDTQYF. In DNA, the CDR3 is TGTGCCAGCAGTTGGGGACAGGGCCGCACAGATACGCAGTATTTT.

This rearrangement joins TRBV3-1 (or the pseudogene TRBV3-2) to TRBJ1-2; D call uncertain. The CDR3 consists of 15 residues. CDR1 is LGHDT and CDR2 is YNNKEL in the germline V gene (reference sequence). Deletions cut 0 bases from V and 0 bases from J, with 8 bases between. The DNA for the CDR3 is TGTGCCAGCAGCCAAGATCCCACTGCTAACTATGGCTACACCTTC. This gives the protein CASSQDPTANYGYTF.

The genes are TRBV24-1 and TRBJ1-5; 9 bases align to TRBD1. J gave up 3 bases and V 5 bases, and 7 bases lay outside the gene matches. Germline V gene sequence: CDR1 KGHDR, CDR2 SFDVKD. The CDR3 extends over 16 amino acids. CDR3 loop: CATSVGGTGTNQPQHF. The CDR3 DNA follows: TGTGCCACCAGTGTTGGGGGGACAGGGACCAATCAGCCCCAGCATTTT.